The TCR beta chain described here comes from a study of OX40 agonist ivuxolimab in advanced cancers. Study findings and constraints: Determination of antigen specificity was not performed for the expanded peripheral T cells.

Turning to this clone: No antigen is known for it.

Germline CDR1 is SGHVS and CDR2 is FNYEAQ. V was cut by 1 base and J by 4 bases, with 8 bases left in between. There are 15 residues in the CDR3. Assay used: immunoSEQ multiplex PCR; TCRdb lists only in-frame clones, some missing. The sample has around 70,000 clones, around 83% seen once. Sequenced here: CD4+ or CD8+ T cells sorted from blood, sampled in a trial of the OX40 agonist ivuxolimab. The sequence was obtained from an adult with an advanced solid tumor such as melanoma, head and neck, liver or kidney cancer. V gene TRBV7-6 combines with J gene TRBJ1-6; D is unclear. The CDR3 here is CASSLGEGYNSPLHF. In nucleotides, the CDR3 is TGTGCCAGCAGCTTAGGGGAGGGATATAATTCACCCCTCCACTTT.